The next 3 T cell receptor beta chains were all read from a single sample in a study of T-cell memory formation after mild COVID-19. TCRdb fed the 5' RACE reads into MiXCR, producing one record per CDR3 protein. Found here are 470,000 or so distinct CDR3 sequences, about a sixth of them singletons; the top ten hold 20% to 25%. Sample: PBMCs or a T cell subset sorted from them (not recorded which). All receptors derive from a young man who had mild COVID-19 (a few samples of this study predate the infection). Cell type and time point are not known.

This clonotype was observed at least ten times. A read error may account for a junction end that differs from germline. This chain uses TRBV7-7 with TRBJ2-1, with TRBD1 matching over 10 bases. Germline loops: CDR1 SSHAT, CDR2 FNYEAQ (reference sequence). This CDR3 is built from 13 residues. CDR3 sequence: CASSWDRGNEQFF. DNA for the CDR3: TGTGCTAGCAGTTGGGACAGGGGCAATGAGCAGTTCTTC.

This clonotype was seen a few times. The chain links TRBV19 to TRBJ1-3; tentatively, D is TRBD1 (6 bases). V lost 3 bases, J lost 8 bases, and 11 bases lay in between. The CDR3 length is 13 residues. Germline V gene data show CDR1 as LNHDA and CDR2 as SQIVND (reference sequence). As DNA, the CDR3 is TGTGCCAGTAGTATGTTGGGGGCTGACACCATATATTTT. It is translated as CASSMLGADTIYF. Full variable domain (missing parts from reference TRBV19 and TRBJ1-3): DGGITQSPKYLFRKEGQNVTLSCEQNLNHDAMYWYRQDPGQGLRLIYYSQIVNDFQKGDIAEGYSVSREKKESFPLTVTSAQKNPTAFYLCASSMLGADTIYFGEGSWLTVV.

In this sample, this clonotype turned up a few times. The chain uses TRBV20-1 and TRBJ2-1; 7 bases agree with TRBD2. Trimming removed 6 bases from V and 8 bases from J; junction bases left unmatched: 13. This CDR3 region has 14 residues. Germline V gene data show CDR1 as DFQATT and CDR2 as SNEGSKA (reference sequence). The CDR3 region has the DNA TGCAGTGCCAAATCGGGGAGACTAGCCCATGAGCAGTTCTTC. Residues: CSAKSGRLAHEQFF.